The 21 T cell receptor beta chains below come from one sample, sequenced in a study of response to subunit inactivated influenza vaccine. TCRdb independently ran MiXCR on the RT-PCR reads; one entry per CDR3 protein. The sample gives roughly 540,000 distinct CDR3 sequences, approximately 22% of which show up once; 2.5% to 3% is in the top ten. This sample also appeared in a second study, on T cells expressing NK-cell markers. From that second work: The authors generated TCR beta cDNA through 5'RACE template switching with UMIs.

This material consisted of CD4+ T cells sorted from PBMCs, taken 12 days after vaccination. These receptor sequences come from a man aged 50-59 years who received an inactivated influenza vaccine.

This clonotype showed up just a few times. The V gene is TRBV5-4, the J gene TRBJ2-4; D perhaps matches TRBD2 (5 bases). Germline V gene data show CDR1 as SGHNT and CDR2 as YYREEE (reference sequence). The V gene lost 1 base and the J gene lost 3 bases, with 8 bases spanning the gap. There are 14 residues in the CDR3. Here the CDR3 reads CASSLPGGKNIQYF. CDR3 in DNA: TGTGCCAGCAGCTTGCCCGGAGGCAAAAACATTCAGTACTTC.

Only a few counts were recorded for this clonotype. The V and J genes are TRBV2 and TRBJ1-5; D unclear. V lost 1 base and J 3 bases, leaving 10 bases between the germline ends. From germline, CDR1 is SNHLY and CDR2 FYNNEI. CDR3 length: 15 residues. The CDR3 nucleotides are TGTGCCAGCAGTGAAGGGCAGCTTATCAATCAGCCCCAGCATTTT. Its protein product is CASSEGQLINQPQHF.

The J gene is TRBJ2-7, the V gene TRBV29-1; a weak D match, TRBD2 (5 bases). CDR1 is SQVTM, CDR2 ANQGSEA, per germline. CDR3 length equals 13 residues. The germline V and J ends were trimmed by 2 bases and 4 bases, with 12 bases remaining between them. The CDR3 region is CSVERGFPYEQYF. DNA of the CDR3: TGCAGCGTTGAAAGAGGGTTCCCGTACGAGCAGTACTTC.

The CDR3 DNA reads as TGCAGTGCTAGAGGAAGTACCGGGACACGATCCTACGAGCAGTACTTC. Its protein product is CSARGSTGTRSYEQYF. The rearrangement uses TRBV20-1 and TRBJ2-7, with a tentative D call TRBD1 (6 bases). Germline CDR1 is DFQATT and CDR2 is SNEGSKA (reference sequence). The length of the CDR3 is 16 residues. V lost 1 base, J lost 1 base, and 17 bases lay in between.

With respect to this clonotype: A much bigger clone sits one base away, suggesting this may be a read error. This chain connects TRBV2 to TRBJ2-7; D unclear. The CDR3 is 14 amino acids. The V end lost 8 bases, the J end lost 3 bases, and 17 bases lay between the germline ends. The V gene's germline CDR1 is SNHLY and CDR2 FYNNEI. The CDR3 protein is CASVEWNRVYEQYF. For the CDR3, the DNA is TGTGCCAGCGTGGAGTGGAATCGGGTCTACGAGCAGTACTTC.

The CDR3 loop reads CAIRPGQSYGYTF. The CDR3 coding sequence is TGTGCCATCAGGCCGGGACAATCCTATGGCTACACCTTC. The chain links TRBV10-3 to TRBJ1-2, with a tentative D call TRBD1 (6 bases). From germline, CDR1 is ENHRY and CDR2 SYGVKD. With 6 bases removed from V and 4 bases from J, the gap between germline ends came to 12 bases. The CDR3 contains 13 residues.

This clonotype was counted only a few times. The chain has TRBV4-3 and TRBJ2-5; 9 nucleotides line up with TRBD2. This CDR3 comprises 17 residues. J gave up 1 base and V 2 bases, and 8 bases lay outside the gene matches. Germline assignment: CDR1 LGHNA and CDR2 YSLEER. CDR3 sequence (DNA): TGCGCCAGCAGCCAAACAGCGGGGGGCACATTCCAAGAGACCCAGTACTTC. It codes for CASSQTAGGTFQETQYF.

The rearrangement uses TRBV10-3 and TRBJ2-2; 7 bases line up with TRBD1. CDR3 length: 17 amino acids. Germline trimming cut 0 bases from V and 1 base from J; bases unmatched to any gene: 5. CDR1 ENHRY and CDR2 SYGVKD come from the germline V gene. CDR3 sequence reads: CAISESSGQKNTGELFF. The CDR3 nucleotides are TGTGCCATCAGTGAGTCGTCGGGACAGAAGAACACCGGGGAGCTGTTTTTT.

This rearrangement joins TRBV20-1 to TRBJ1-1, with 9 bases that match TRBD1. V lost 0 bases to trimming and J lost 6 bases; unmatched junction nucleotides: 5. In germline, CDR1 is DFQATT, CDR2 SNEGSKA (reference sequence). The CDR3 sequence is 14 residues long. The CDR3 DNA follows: TGCAGTGCTAGAGATTCGGACAGGGGCCCTGAAGCTTTCTTT. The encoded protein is CSARDSDRGPEAFF.

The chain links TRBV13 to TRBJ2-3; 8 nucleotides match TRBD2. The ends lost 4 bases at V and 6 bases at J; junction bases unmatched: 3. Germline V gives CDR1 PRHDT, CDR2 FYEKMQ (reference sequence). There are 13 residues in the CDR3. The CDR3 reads CASSYKRGDTQYF. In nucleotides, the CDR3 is TGTGCCAGCAGCTACAAGCGGGGGGATACGCAGTATTTT.

In DNA form, the CDR3 reads TGTGCCAGCAGTTCCGCGGGACTAGCGGCGTACTTC. Translation: CASSSAGLAAYF. This chain connects TRBV6-5 to TRBJ2-7, with 11 bases that match TRBD2. The germline V gene encodes CDR1 MNHEY and CDR2 SVGAGI. The length of the CDR3 is 12 residues. With V trimmed by 4 bases and J by 12 bases, 5 bases remained unmatched.

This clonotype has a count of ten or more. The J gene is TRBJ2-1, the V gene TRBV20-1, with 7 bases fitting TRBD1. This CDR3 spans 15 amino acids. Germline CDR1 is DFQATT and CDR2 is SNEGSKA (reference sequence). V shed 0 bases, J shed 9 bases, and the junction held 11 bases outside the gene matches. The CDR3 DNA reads TGCAGTGCTAGAGATTACCTTAAAGGGGGCGGTGAGCAGTTCTTC. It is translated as CSARDYLKGGGEQFF.

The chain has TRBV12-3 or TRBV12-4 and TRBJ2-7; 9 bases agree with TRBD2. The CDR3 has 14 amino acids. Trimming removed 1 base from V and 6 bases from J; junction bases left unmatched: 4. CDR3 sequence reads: CASSLGGLALEQYF. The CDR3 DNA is TGTGCCAGCAGTTTAGGGGGACTAGCCCTCGAGCAGTACTTC.

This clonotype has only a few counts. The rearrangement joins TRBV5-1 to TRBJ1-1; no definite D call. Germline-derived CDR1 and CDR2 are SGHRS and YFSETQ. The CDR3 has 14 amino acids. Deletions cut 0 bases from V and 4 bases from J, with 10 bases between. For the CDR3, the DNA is TGCGCCAGCAGCTTGGAGGGTTTAAGCACTGAAGCTTTCTTT. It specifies CASSLEGLSTEAFF.

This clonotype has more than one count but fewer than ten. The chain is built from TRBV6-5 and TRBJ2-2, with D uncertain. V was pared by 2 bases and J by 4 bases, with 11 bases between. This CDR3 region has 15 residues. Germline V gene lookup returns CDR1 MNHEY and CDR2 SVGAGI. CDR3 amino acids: CASSYKAAITGELFF. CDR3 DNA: TGTGCCAGCAGTTACAAGGCAGCTATCACCGGGGAGCTGTTTTTT.

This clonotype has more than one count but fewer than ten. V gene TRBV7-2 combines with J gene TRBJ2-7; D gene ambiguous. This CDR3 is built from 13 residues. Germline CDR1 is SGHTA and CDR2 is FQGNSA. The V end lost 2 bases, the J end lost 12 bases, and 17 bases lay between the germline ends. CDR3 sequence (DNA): TGTGCCAGCAGCTTATCTCGGACGGCGGCACCGTACTTC. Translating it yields CASSLSRTAAPYF.

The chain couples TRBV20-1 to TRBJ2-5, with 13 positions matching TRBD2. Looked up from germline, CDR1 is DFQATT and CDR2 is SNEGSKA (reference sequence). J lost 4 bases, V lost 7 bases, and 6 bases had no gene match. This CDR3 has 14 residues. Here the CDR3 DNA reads TGCAGTGGCAGACTAGCGGGGGGCGGAGAGACCCAGTACTTC. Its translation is CSGRLAGGGETQYF.

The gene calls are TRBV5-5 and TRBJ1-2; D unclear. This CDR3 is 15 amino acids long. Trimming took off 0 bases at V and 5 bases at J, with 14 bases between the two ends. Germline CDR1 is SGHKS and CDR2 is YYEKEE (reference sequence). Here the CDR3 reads CASSLDPQALYGYTF. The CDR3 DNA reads TGTGCCAGCAGCTTGGATCCCCAGGCCCTTTATGGCTACACCTTC.

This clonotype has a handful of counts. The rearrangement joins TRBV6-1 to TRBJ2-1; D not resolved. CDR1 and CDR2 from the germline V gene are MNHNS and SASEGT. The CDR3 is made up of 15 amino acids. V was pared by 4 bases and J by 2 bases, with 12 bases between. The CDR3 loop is CASSALLGPYNEQFF. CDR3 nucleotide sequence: TGTGCCAGCAGTGCCCTTCTAGGACCCTACAATGAGCAGTTCTTC.

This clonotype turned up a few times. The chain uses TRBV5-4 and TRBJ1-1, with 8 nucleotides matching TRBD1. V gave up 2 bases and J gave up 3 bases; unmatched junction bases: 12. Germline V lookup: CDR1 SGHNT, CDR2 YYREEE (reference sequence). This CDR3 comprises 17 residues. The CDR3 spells CASSFAGGSSWDTEAFF. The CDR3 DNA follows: TGTGCCAGCAGCTTTGCAGGGGGCTCGTCCTGGGACACTGAAGCTTTCTTT.

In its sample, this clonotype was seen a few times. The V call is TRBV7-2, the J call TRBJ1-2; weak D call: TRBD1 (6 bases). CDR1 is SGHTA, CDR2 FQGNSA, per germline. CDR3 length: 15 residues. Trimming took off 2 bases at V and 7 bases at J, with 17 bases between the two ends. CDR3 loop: CASSLSAGERGGYTF. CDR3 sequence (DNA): TGTGCCAGCAGCTTATCGGCAGGGGAGAGGGGTGGCTACACCTTC.